The rows below give T cell receptor beta chains drawn from one sample of a study of cytomegalovirus exposure and HLA in healthy donors. Here immunoSEQ multiplex PCR was the method, and the copy in TCRdb shows in-frame clones only, minus some. The sample table includes about 74,000 clones. Material: PBMCs. These TCRs come from a female donor in good health and CMV-seropositive. The CDR3 runs from the conserved cysteine through the conserved F or W. D genes are given only for firm matches. Clone size is shown for a subset of rows, as once, few, many or a class of expanded clone.

CAWSTRTLFRGYGYTF	TGTGCCTGGAGTACGAGGACTCTCTTCCGAGGCTATGGCTACACCTTC	TRBV30	TRBJ1-2	NA	NA
CASSIRGRSTYNEQFF	TGTGCCAGTAGTATTAGGGGTCGTTCCACCTACAATGAGCAGTTCTTC	TRBV19	TRBJ2-1	NA	NA
CASSLASSGRSTDTQYF	TGTGCCAGCAGTTTAGCGTCTAGCGGGAGGAGCACAGATACGCAGTATTTT	TRBV28	TRBJ2-3	TRBD2	NA
CASSEKGTDPFSPLHF	TGTGCCAGCAGTGAAAAAGGGACAGACCCATTCTCACCCCTCCACTTT	TRBV2	TRBJ1-6	TRBD1	NA
CASSSAQGANTGELFF	TGTGCCAGCTCATCCGCCCAGGGGGCGAACACCGGGGAGCTGTTTTTT	TRBV18	TRBJ2-2	TRBD1	NA
CASSFGTSGHEQFF	TGTGCCAGCAGCTTTGGGACTAGCGGTCATGAGCAGTTCTTC	TRBV13	TRBJ2-1	TRBD2	NA
CAWSRRGGGGHYGYTF	TGTGCCTGGAGTCGGCGGGGAGGGGGGGGACACTATGGCTACACCTTC	TRBV30	TRBJ1-2	NA	NA
CASSQGIAGGSYNEQFF	TGCGCCAGCAGCCAAGGGATAGCGGGGGGCTCCTACAATGAGCAGTTCTTC	TRBV4-3	TRBJ2-1	TRBD2	NA
CASSLPSYNEQFF	TGTGCCAGCAGCCTACCGTCCTACAATGAGCAGTTCTTC	TRBV5-5	TRBJ2-1	NA	NA
CAISRTGERLDEQYF	TGTGCCATCAGTCGAACAGGGGAGAGATTAGACGAGCAGTACTTC	TRBV10-3	TRBJ2-7	TRBD1	NA
CASSMQRGGTETQYF	TGTGCCAGTAGTATGCAGCGGGGGGGCACGGAGACCCAGTACTTC	TRBV19	TRBJ2-5	TRBD2	NA
CASSLPGLNTEAFF	TGCGCCAGCAGCCTCCCAGGTCTCAACACTGAAGCTTTCTTT	TRBV5-1	TRBJ1-1	NA	NA
CASTGDRGNTEAFF	TGTGCCAGCACCGGAGACAGGGGGAACACTGAAGCTTTCTTT	TRBV7-2	TRBJ1-1	TRBD1	NA
CASSLGGVSANYGYTF	TGTGCCAGCAGCTTGGGAGGAGTCAGCGCTAACTATGGCTACACCTTC	TRBV5-6	TRBJ1-2	NA	NA
CASSQVQGSSWTQYF	TGTGCCAGCAGCCAAGTGCAGGGGAGTTCCTGGACCCAGTACTTC	TRBV4-2	TRBJ2-5	NA	NA
CAWSTGRTVNNEKLFF	TGTGCCTGGAGTACAGGGCGGACCGTAAATAATGAAAAACTGTTTTTT	TRBV30	TRBJ1-4	NA	NA
CASRHYPSGRAYEQYF	TGTGCCAGCAGGCACTACCCTAGCGGGAGAGCCTACGAGCAGTACTTC	TRBV28	TRBJ2-7	TRBD2	NA
CASSSSGGGANTIYF	TGTGCCAGCAGCTCTTCAGGAGGGGGCGCGAACACCATATATTTT	TRBV11-2	TRBJ1-3	TRBD1	NA
CAIPAAGILGNEQFF	TGTGCCATCCCGGCGGCGGGAATACTTGGGAATGAGCAGTTCTTC	TRBV7-2	TRBJ2-1	NA	NA
CASSEQGLGTEAFF	TGTGCCAGCAGTGAACAGGGGCTGGGCACTGAAGCTTTCTTT	TRBV2	TRBJ1-1	NA	NA
CASSPGQGRSPYGYTF	TGCGCCAGCAGCCCGGGACAGGGGAGATCTCCCTATGGCTACACCTTC	TRBV5-1	TRBJ1-2	TRBD1	NA
CASSSGLAKDTQYF	TGTGCCAGCAGCTCGGGACTAGCAAAAGATACGCAGTATTTT	TRBV7-8	TRBJ2-3	TRBD2	medium-sized
CASSEQGVEGYTF	TGTGCCAGCAGTGAGCAGGGGGTGGAGGGCTACACCTTC	TRBV6-1	TRBJ1-2	TRBD1	NA
CASTPQGFYGYTF	TGTGCCAGCACTCCACAGGGTTTCTATGGCTACACCTTC	TRBV2	TRBJ1-2	NA	NA
CASSVTSGRATGELFF	TGTGCCAGCAGTGTGACTAGCGGGAGGGCCACCGGGGAGCTGTTTTTT	TRBV6-1	TRBJ2-2	TRBD2	NA
CASSLEGTGDGYTF	TGCGCCAGCAGCTTGGAGGGGACGGGAGACGGCTACACCTTC	TRBV5-1	TRBJ1-2	NA	NA
CASSGTGNYGYTF	TGCGCCAGCAGTGGGACAGGAAACTATGGCTACACCTTC	TRBV10-1	TRBJ1-2	TRBD1	NA
CASSPDSTYGYTF	TGTGCCAGCAGCCCCGACAGTACCTATGGCTACACCTTC	TRBV7-9	TRBJ1-2	NA	NA
CASKGQGLEGGANVLTF	TGTGCCAGCAAAGGACAGGGGCTTGAGGGTGGGGCCAACGTCCTGACTTTC	TRBV9	TRBJ2-6	TRBD1	NA
CASSLVSGGANEKLFF	TGTGCCAGCAGCTTAGTATCTGGCGGGGCTAATGAAAAACTGTTTTTT	TRBV7-8	TRBJ1-4	NA	NA
CASITSGILNEQFF	TGTGCCAGCATCACTAGCGGGATCCTCAATGAGCAGTTCTTC	TRBV28	TRBJ2-1	TRBD2	NA
CASSSEGTRVGYTF	TGCGCCAGCAGCTCGGAGGGGACTCGAGTTGGCTACACCTTC	TRBV5-1	TRBJ1-2	NA	NA
CASSEGIAVAKNIQYF	TGTGCCAGCAGTGAAGGGATAGCTGTAGCCAAAAACATTCAGTACTTC	TRBV6-1	TRBJ2-4	NA	NA
CASSLDQVGYTF	TGCGCCAGCAGCTTGGACCAGGTCGGCTACACCTTC	TRBV5-1	TRBJ1-2	NA	NA
CASSLLGGGNEQYF	TGTGCCAGCAGTTTATTAGGGGGCGGAAACGAGCAGTACTTC	TRBV27	TRBJ2-7	TRBD1	NA
CASSYIAALANYGYTF	TGTGCCAGCAGCTATATCGCGGCGCTCGCTAACTATGGCTACACCTTC	TRBV7-9	TRBJ1-2	NA	NA
CASSPRQGELFF	TGTGCCAGCTCACCCAGGCAGGGAGAGCTGTTTTTT	TRBV18	TRBJ2-2	NA	NA
CASSVGGTGAEQYF	TGTGCCAGCAGCGTAGGGGGGACAGGGGCCGAGCAGTACTTC	TRBV9	TRBJ2-7	TRBD1	NA
CASSQVQGASYTF	TGCGCCAGCAGCCAAGTACAGGGGGCAAGCTACACCTTC	TRBV4-1	TRBJ1-2	TRBD1	NA
CAGSYQRGAGHEQFF	TGTGCCGGCAGTTACCAGCGGGGGGCCGGCCATGAGCAGTTCTTC	TRBV6-5	TRBJ2-1	TRBD2	NA
CASSRDRVTGELFF	TGTGCCAGCTCTCGGGACAGGGTCACCGGGGAGCTGTTTTTT	TRBV18	TRBJ2-2	TRBD1	NA
CASSDPGTNYGYTF	TGTGCCAGCAGCGACCCAGGAACTAACTATGGCTACACCTTC	TRBV2	TRBJ1-2	NA	NA